This T cell receptor beta chain was documented in a study of shared clonotypes between healthy human individuals. V was cut by 5 bases and J by 0 bases, with 13 bases left in between. The germline CDR1 and CDR2 sequences are SGHTA and FQGNSA. The CDR3 is made up of 16 amino acids. This table comes from immunoSEQ multiplex PCR, and its TCRdb copy is limited to in-frame clones, with some not included. The sample holds around 2.5 million clones, approximately 94% seen once. The sequencing sample was made of naive CD4+ T cells from PBMCs. Subset indicated: CD45RA+ positively selected. This receptor was identified in a man between 18 and 29 years old in good health. Some clones in this sample may be carry-over from other donors' samples. The V gene is TRBV7-2, the J gene TRBJ2-2, with D unclear. In DNA, the CDR3 is TGTGCCAGCAGCCCGCCGCCGGGCCCGAACACCGGGGAGCTGTTTTTT. It specifies CASSPPPGPNTGELFF.